The 21 T cell receptor beta chains below all came from one sample that was sequenced in a study of blood T cell repertoires in COVID-19. Profiling relied on immunoSEQ multiplex PCR, and the TCRdb table lists in-frame clones only, not all of them. The data contain a few hundred thousand clones, 88% of them seen just once; the ten biggest clones take up more than 1.5%. Sequences were obtained from peripheral blood. The receptors stem from a man between 65 and 85 years old with acute or convalescent COVID-19.

J is TRBJ2-1 and V is TRBV5-1; D is unresolved. CDR1 SGHRS and CDR2 YFSETQ come from the germline V gene. The V and J ends lost 1 base and 1 base respectively, with 12 bases between them. CDR3 size: 16 residues. The CDR3 region has the DNA TGCGCCAGCAGCTTGATACGGAGCAGATCCTACAATGAGCAGTTCTTC. Residues: CASSLIRSRSYNEQFF.

The J gene is TRBJ2-5, the V gene TRBV9; 7 bases fit TRBD2. With 1 base clipped from V and 5 bases from J, the junction kept 8 bases outside the gene matches. CDR1 is SGDLS, CDR2 YYNGEE, per germline. The CDR3 runs 15 residues. CDR3 loop: CASSVSAGFQETQYF. The CDR3 DNA follows: TGTGCCAGCAGCGTATCAGCGGGATTCCAGGAGACCCAGTACTTC.

This sequence joins TRBV6-5 and TRBJ2-1, with 10 bases that match TRBD2. The CDR3 is 15 residues long. Germline values: CDR1 MNHEY, CDR2 SVGAGI. Losses at the gene ends were 4 bases for V and 6 bases for J; bases not matched to a gene: 6. The CDR3 coding sequence is TGTGCCAGCAGTTCCCTACTAGCGGGGACCAATGAGCAGTTCTTC. This sequence encodes CASSSLLAGTNEQFF.

The chain employs TRBV18 and TRBJ1-6; tentative D call: TRBD1 (6 bases). Trimming took 2 bases from V and 2 from J, leaving 16 bases between them. Germline lookup yields CDR1 KGHSH and CDR2 LQKENI. This CDR3 is built from 18 residues. CDR3 coding DNA: TGTGCCAGCTCACCAGACAGGACCACCAACGCCTATAATTCACCCCTCCACTTT. It codes for CASSPDRTTNAYNSPLHF. The full variable domain, rest sourced from reference TRBV18 and TRBJ1-6, is NAGVMQNPRHLVRRRGQEARLRCSPMKGHSHVYWYRQLPEEGLKFMVYLQKENIIDESGMPKERFSAEFPKEGPSILRIQQVVRGDSAAYFCASSPDRTTNAYNSPLHFGNGTRLTVT.

This chain connects TRBV12-3 or TRBV12-4 to TRBJ1-1, with D hard to call. This CDR3 region has 13 residues. Trimming stripped 3 bases from V and 1 base from J, with 6 bases between. Written as DNA, the CDR3 is TGTGCCAGCAGTTTTAGAGGGAACACTGAAGCTTTCTTT. Translated: CASSFRGNTEAFF.

This chain links TRBV5-4 with TRBJ2-3; possible D gene TRBD1, 6 bases. CDR1 and CDR2 from the germline V gene are SGHNT and YYREEE (reference sequence). The CDR3 runs to 16 residues. V shed 4 bases and J shed 2 bases, with 17 bases lying between them. The CDR3 DNA is TGTGCCAGCAGCCTGAAAGTAGGGGGACCCACAGATACGCAGTATTTT. Its protein product is CASSLKVGGPTDTQYF.

V usage is TRBV19 and J usage is TRBJ1-1; 10 bases are shared with TRBD1. The CDR3 extends over 15 amino acids. V trimming: 4 bases; J trimming: 2 bases; junction bases outside the gene matches: 4. CDR1 and CDR2 (germline): LNHDA, SQIVND (reference sequence). The CDR3 loop reads CASSTRDRGNTEAFF. CDR3 DNA sequence: TGTGCCAGTAGTACCCGGGACAGGGGTAACACTGAAGCTTTCTTT.

V gene TRBV18 combines with J gene TRBJ1-4; 7 nucleotides match TRBD1. Per germline, CDR1 KGHSH and CDR2 LQKENI. V lost 6 bases, J lost 8 bases, and 15 bases stayed unmatched. The CDR3 consists of 16 residues. CDR3 in DNA: TGTGCCAGCTCCGCTACGACAGGGCCCCTGGGAGAAAAACTGTTTTTT. Its translation: CASSATTGPLGEKLFF. Full variable domain (missing parts from reference TRBV18 and TRBJ1-4): NAGVMQNPRHLVRRRGQEARLRCSPMKGHSHVYWYRQLPEEGLKFMVYLQKENIIDESGMPKERFSAEFPKEGPSILRIQQVVRGDSAAYFCASSATTGPLGEKLFFGSGTQLSVL.

The chain has TRBV6-5 and TRBJ2-7; D possibly corresponds to TRBD2 (5 bases). V lost 6 bases and J lost 6, with 12 bases in between. Germline CDR1 is MNHEY and CDR2 is SVGAGI. CDR3 length: 12 amino acids. The CDR3 DNA is TGTGCCAGCAGGGGGTCGGGATCCGAGCAGTACTTC. This encodes CASRGSGSEQYF.

V and J are TRBV7-2 and TRBJ2-1; 8 bases fit TRBD2. Looked up from germline, CDR1 is SGHTA and CDR2 is FQGNSA. This CDR3 spans 15 amino acids. Trimming at V came to 3 bases and at J to 3 bases, leaving 4 bases not matched to a gene. CDR3 sequence reads: CASSFTGGGYNEQFF. In DNA, the CDR3 is TGTGCCAGCAGCTTCACGGGAGGGGGCTACAATGAGCAGTTCTTC.

The chain joins TRBV7-9 to TRBJ2-5; tentatively, D is TRBD1 (5 bases). The ends were cut back, 5 bases at V and 1 base at J, with 23 bases in the middle. The germline gives CDR1 SEHNR, CDR2 FQNEAQ (reference sequence). The CDR3 is made up of 18 amino acids. The CDR3 reads CASSKSGMLVGAQETQYF. The CDR3 DNA reads TGTGCCAGCAGCAAATCAGGGATGCTCGTAGGCGCCCAAGAGACCCAGTACTTC.

The rearrangement uses TRBV4-2 and TRBJ2-3, with 11 bases that match TRBD1. V lost 1 base and J lost 4; bases outside the gene matches: 1. Germline V gene lookup returns CDR1 LGHNA and CDR2 YNFKEQ. This CDR3 contains 15 residues. DNA for the CDR3: TGTGCCAGCAGCCAAGGGACAGGGGGCGCAGATACGCAGTATTTT. The encoded protein is CASSQGTGGADTQYF.

This chain connects TRBV7-8 to TRBJ2-7; no definite D call. V lost 5 bases and J 3 bases, leaving 8 bases between the germline ends. Germline-derived CDR1 and CDR2 are SGHVS and FQNEAQ. The CDR3 has 12 residues. In nucleotides, the CDR3 is TGTGCCAGCAGCCCACTACTCTACGAGCAGTACTTC. This sequence encodes CASSPLLYEQYF.

V usage is TRBV19 and J usage is TRBJ1-6, with unresolved D. Germline V gene lookup returns CDR1 LNHDA and CDR2 SQIVND (reference sequence). The length of the CDR3 is 13 residues. The V end was cut by 7 bases, the J end by 3 bases, with 7 bases between. The CDR3 region is CASTGLYNSPLHF. The DNA of the CDR3 is TGTGCCAGTACCGGTCTCTATAATTCACCCCTCCACTTT.

V is TRBV3-1 (or the pseudogene TRBV3-2) and J is TRBJ2-3; 7 bases fit TRBD2. V shed 1 base, J shed 4 bases, and the junction held 11 bases outside the gene matches. CDR1 and CDR2 from the germline V gene are LGHDT and YNNKEL (reference sequence). The CDR3 loop spans 17 amino acids. The CDR3 DNA reads as TGTGCCAGCAGCCAAGGTTTGGGACTAACCATCCCAGATACGCAGTATTTT. Protein sequence: CASSQGLGLTIPDTQYF.

This clone has a single count. This rearrangement joins TRBV7-9 to TRBJ1-1; D gene unclear. From germline, CDR1 is SEHNR and CDR2 FQNEAQ (reference sequence). V was trimmed by 5 bases and J by 1 base, leaving 11 bases between them. The CDR3 has 14 residues. The CDR3 coding sequence is TGTGCCAGCAGCGCGATTGACTGGAACACTGAAGCTTTCTTT. This codes for CASSAIDWNTEAFF.

V gene TRBV7-2 combines with J gene TRBJ2-1; 8 nucleotides line up with TRBD2. V shed 2 bases and J 6 bases; nucleotides not matched to a gene: 3. The germline gives CDR1 SGHTA, CDR2 FQGNSA. This CDR3 is 14 amino acids long. The CDR3 loop is CASSLKGLANEQFF. The CDR3 DNA reads TGTGCCAGCAGCTTAAAAGGACTAGCCAATGAGCAGTTCTTC.

The chain employs TRBV10-3 and TRBJ2-5; D perhaps matches TRBD1 (6 bases). CDR3 length: 12 residues. The V and J ends lost 10 bases and 5 bases respectively, with 14 bases between them. Germline values: CDR1 ENHRY, CDR2 SYGVKD. CDR3 DNA: TGTGCCACACAGGGTGGTCGGGAGACCCAGTACTTC. Protein: CATQGGRETQYF.

This chain joins TRBV2 and TRBJ1-6, with 7 bases aligning to TRBD1. The CDR3 spans 14 residues. CDR1 and CDR2 (germline): SNHLY, FYNNEI. V was clipped by 9 bases and J by 5 bases; unmatched bases: 7. The CDR3 is CASTGQTHNSPLHF. For the CDR3, the DNA is TGTGCCAGTACGGGACAGACCCATAATTCACCCCTCCACTTT.

The chain couples TRBV2 to TRBJ1-5; 7 nucleotides agree with TRBD1. With 4 bases clipped from V and 2 bases from J, the junction kept 2 bases outside the gene matches. The germline V gene has CDR1 SNHLY and CDR2 FYNNEI. CDR3 length: 14 amino acids. The CDR3: CASSGQGGNQPQHF. CDR3 nucleotide sequence: TGTGCCAGCAGTGGACAGGGAGGCAATCAGCCCCAGCATTTT.

This clone came up once. The chain uses TRBV24-1 and TRBJ2-2, with D possibly being TRBD1 (8 bases). V was clipped by 10 bases and J by 1 base, with 15 bases between them. CDR1 is KGHDR and CDR2 is SFDVKD in the germline V gene. The CDR3 extends over 15 amino acids. CDR3 coding DNA: TGTGCCACGGGACAGGCGGGGGTGAACACCGGGGAGCTGTTTTTT. It encodes CATGQAGVNTGELFF.